This T cell receptor beta chain stems from a study of spatial heterogeneity in lung cancer (dated by TCRdb to the late 2010s). Context from the whole study: Samples were obtained from roughly 72 patients with early-stage, untreated non-small cell lung cancer from the lung TRACERx cohort. Follow-up PBMC samples were sequenced whenever available, with a median time to follow-up of approximately 25 months after resection. Beta-chain transcripts were consistently detected in greater numbers than alpha-chain transcripts, which likely reflects a higher abundance of beta-chain transcripts. In the raw uncorrected reads, each unique combination of TCR and UMI appeared more than ten times on average. In non-small cell lung cancer, the study quantitatively compared TCR alpha and beta repertoires across several tumor regions, matched nontumor lung, and blood. Nonsynonymous mutation counts, determined by whole-exome sequencing of tumor tissue, were related to TCR repertoire features. At surgery, over 200 tumor regions, approximately 64 matched nontumor lung samples and 50 to 60 PBMC samples were TCR-sequenced for both alpha and beta chains. The investigation overall reported the following: Additional single-cell paired TCR alpha and beta sequencing was considered necessary to confirm, at a functional level, the hypothesis that regional TCRs recognize regional mutations. Ubiquitous expanded tumor TCRs showed up in blood more often at tumor resection than at routine follow-up. Only approximately 13 patients were included in comparisons of baseline and follow-up blood repertoires.

The germline V gene (reference sequence) provides CDR1 SEHNR and CDR2 FQNEAQ. The CDR3 starts with the cysteine, ends with the valine, and has 18 residues. Just the 54-base CDR3 DNA is kept, in frame starting at base 1. Trimming leaves V shorter by 5 bases and J shorter by 3 bases, with the junction holding 16 bases beyond the gene matches. The intended sense of this specimen's time point label: blood at routine non-recurrence follow-up after resection. Whole RNA extracted from tumor and nontumor lung tissue, or from cryopreserved PBMC samples, was used for TCR sequencing without cell sorting. A patient was chosen for TCR sequencing only when enough RNA was available from at least two tumor regions. This clonotype has a count of ten or more. Its cognate antigen has yet to be identified. Base qualities were left out, and no much larger clone turns up one base away. The library was obtained by 5' RACE. The data were produced on a NextSeq 500. In the TCR library protocol, a unique molecular identifier was attached to each TCR cDNA molecule so that PCR and sequencing errors could be corrected. The authors processed their data as follows. Decombinator tools were used for TCR identification, UMI-based error correction and CDR3 extraction. Expanded TCRs were defined as those above a frequency of 2 per 1,000, corresponding to the top 1% of the tumor frequency distribution. Rényi diversity was computed with the R vegan package after subsampling each repertoire 100 times to 5,000 TCRs. CDR3 similarity networks were constructed using string-kernel similarity of amino acid triplets, with links drawn between CDR3s whose pairwise similarity was above 0.82. Clones were called with MiXCR by TCRdb after fastp trimmed the public reads at Q25, and only in-frame beta chains were retained. Rows are combined by CDR3 protein, so each entry shows the most common genes and DNA. Clone size and V and J calls follow TCRdb, not the original study. The sample table shows approximately 110,000 distinct CDR3 sequences, and 10% to 14% are seen once. Clones ranked in the top ten supply 20% to 25% of the sample.

The receptor chain draws on TRBV7-9 and TRBJ2-7; TRBD2 aligns with 10 central bases. This TCR was recovered from a female donor with early-stage non-small cell lung cancer. The input for sequencing was PBMCs, taken at follow-up. CDR3 reads: CASSPERTAASGSYEQYV. The nucleotides are TGTGCCAGCAGCCCCGAACGAACGGCGGCTAGCGGGAGCTACGAGCAGTACGTC.